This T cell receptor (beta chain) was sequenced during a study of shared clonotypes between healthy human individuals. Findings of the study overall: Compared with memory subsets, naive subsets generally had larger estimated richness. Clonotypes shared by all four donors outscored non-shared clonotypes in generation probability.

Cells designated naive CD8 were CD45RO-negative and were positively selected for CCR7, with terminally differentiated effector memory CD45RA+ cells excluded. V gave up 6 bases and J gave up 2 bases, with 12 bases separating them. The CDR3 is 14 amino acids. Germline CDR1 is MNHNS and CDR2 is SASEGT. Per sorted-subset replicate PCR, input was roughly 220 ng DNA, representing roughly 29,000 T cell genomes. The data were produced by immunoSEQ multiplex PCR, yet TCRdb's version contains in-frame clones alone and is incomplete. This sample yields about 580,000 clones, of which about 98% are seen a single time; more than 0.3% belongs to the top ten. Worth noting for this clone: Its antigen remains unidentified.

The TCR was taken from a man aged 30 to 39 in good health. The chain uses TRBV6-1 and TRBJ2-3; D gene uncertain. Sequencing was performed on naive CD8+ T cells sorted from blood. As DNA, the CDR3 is TGTGCCAGCAGCGCAGTGGGCCCCACAGATACGCAGTATTTT. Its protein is CASSAVGPTDTQYF.